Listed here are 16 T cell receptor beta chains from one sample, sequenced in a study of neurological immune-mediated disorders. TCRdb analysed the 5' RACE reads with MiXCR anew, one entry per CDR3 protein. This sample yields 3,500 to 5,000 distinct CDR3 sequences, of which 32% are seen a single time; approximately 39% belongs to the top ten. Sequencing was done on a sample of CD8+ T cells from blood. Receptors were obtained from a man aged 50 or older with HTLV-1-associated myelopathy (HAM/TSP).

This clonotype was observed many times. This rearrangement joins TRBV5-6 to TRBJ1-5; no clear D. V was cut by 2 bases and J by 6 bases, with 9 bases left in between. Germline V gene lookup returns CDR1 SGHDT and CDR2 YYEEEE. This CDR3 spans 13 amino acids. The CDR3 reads CASSLGVAQPQHF. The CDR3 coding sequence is TGTGCCAGCAGCTTAGGTGTGGCTCAGCCCCAGCATTTT.

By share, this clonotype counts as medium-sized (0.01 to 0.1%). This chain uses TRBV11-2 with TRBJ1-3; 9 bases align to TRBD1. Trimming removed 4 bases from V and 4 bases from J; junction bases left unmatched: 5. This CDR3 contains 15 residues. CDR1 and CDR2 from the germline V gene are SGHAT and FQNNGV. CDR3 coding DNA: TGTGCCAGCAGCTCCGGACAGGGGACGGGAAACACCATATATTTT. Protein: CASSSGQGTGNTIYF.

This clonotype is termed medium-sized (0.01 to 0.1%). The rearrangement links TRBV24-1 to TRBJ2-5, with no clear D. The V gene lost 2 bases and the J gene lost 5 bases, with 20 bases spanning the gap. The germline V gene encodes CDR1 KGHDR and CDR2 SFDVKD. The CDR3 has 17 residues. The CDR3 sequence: CATSDYTRQSLSETQYF. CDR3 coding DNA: TGTGCCACCAGTGATTACACTCGGCAGTCGCTTTCGGAGACCCAGTACTTC.

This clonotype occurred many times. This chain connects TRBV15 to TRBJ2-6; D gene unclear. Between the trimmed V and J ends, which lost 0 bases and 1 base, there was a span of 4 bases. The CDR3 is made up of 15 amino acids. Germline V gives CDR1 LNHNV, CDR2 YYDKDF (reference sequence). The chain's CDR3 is CATSRDRSGANVLTF. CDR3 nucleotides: TGTGCCACCAGCAGAGACAGGTCTGGGGCCAACGTCCTGACTTTC.

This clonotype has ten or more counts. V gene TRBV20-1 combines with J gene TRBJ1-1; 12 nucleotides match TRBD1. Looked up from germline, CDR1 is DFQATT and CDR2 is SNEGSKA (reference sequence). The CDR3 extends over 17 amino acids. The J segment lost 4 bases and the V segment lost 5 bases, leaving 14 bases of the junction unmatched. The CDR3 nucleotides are TGCAGTGCTGGGACAGGGGGCCGTTTTCATCTGATCACTGAAGCTTTCTTT. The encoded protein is CSAGTGGRFHLITEAFF.

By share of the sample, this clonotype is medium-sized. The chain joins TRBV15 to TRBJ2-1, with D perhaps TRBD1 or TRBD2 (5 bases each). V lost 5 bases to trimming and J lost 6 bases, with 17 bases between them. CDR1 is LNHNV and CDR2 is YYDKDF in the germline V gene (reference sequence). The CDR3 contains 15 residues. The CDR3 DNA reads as TGTGCCACCAGCGAAGGGGACCGCGAGAGCAATGAGCAGTTCTTC. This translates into CATSEGDRESNEQFF. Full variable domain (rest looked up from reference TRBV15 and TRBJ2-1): DAMVIQNPRYQVTQFGKPVTLSCSQTLNHNVMYWYQQKSSQAPKLLFHYYDKDFNNEADTPDNFQSRRPNTSFCFLDIRSPGLGDTAMYLCATSEGDRESNEQFFGPGTRLTVL.

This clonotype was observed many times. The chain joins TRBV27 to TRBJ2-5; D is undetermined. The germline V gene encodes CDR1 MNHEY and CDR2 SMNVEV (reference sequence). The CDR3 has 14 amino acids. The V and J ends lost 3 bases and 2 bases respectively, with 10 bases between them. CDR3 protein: CASSLGMGQETQYF. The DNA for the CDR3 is TGTGCCAGCAGTTTGGGGATGGGTCAAGAGACCCAGTACTTC.

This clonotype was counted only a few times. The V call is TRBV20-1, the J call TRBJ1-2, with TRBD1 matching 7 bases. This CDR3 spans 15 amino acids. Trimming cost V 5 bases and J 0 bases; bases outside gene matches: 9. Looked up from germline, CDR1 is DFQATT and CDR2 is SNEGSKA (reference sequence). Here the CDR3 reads CSADQGEGSNYGYTF. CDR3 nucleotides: TGCAGTGCTGACCAGGGGGAGGGGTCTAACTATGGCTACACCTTC.

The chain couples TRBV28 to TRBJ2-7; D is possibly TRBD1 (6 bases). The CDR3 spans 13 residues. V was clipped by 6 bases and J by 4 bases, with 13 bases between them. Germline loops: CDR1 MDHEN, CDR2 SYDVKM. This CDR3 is CASRLQGRYEQYF. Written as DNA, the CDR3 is TGTGCCAGCAGGCTACAGGGAAGATACGAGCAGTACTTC.

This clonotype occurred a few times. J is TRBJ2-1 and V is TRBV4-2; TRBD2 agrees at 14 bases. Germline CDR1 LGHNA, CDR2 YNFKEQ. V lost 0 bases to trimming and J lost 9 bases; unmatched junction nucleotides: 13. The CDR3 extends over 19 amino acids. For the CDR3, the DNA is TGTGCCAGCAGCCAAGATCGGGAGAGGGGGACTAGCGGGAGCAGTGAGCAGTTCTTC. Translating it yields CASSQDRERGTSGSSEQFF.

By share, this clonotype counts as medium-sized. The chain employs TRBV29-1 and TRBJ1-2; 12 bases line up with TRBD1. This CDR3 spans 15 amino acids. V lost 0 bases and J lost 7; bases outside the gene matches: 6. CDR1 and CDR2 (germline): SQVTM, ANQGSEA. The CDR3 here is CSVEDRDRGPRGYTF. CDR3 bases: TGCAGCGTTGAAGATCGGGACAGGGGGCCCCGTGGCTACACCTTC. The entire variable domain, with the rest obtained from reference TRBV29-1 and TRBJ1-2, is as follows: SAVISQKPSRDICQRGTSLTIQCQVDSQVTMMFWYRQQPGQSLTLIATANQGSEATYESGFVIDKFPISRPNLTFSTLTVSNMSPEDSSIYLCSVEDRDRGPRGYTFGSGTRLTVV.

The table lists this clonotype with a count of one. The CDR3 sequence is CASSGASGVYEQYF. The DNA of the CDR3 is TGTGCCAGCAGCGGGGCTAGCGGGGTTTACGAGCAGTACTTC. This chain uses TRBV9 with TRBJ2-7; 9 nucleotides match TRBD2. Germline assignment: CDR1 SGDLS and CDR2 YYNGEE. The CDR3 has 14 residues. Trimming took 3 bases from V and 4 from J; bases not matched to a gene: 5.

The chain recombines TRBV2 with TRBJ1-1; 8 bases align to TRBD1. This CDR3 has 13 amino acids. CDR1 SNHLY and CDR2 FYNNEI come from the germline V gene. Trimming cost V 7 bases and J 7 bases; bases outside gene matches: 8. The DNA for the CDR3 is TGTGCCAGCATTTGGACAGGGATGAGTGAAGCTTTCTTT. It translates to CASIWTGMSEAFF. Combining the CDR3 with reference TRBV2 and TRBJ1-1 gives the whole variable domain EPEVTQTPSHQVTQMGQEVILRCVPISNHLYFYWYRQILGQKVEFLVSFYNNEISEKSEIFDDQFSVERPDGSNFTLKIRSTKLEDSAMYFCASIWTGMSEAFFGQGTRLTVV.

The CDR3 DNA is TGCAGTGCTAGGAAGACCGGGGAGCTGTTTTTT. It yields the protein CSARKTGELFF. The rearrangement joins TRBV20-1 to TRBJ2-2; no definite D call. The germline V gene has CDR1 DFQATT and CDR2 SNEGSKA (reference sequence). This CDR3 has 11 residues. Trimming took 3 bases from V and 5 from J, leaving 4 bases between them.

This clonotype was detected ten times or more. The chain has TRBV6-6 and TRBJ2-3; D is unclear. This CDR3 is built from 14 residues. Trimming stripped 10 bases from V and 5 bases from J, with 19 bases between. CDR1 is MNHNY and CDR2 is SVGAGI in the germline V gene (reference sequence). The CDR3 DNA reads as TGTGCCATCCTCCCGGCGAGGCAAAGAGATACGCAGTATTTT. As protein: CAILPARQRDTQYF.

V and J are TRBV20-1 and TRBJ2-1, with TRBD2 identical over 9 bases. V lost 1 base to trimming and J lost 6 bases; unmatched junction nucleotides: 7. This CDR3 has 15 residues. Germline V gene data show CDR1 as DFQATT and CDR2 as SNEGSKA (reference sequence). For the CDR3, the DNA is TGCAGTGCTAGAGGGCCGGGACTAGCCGTCAATGAGCAGTTCTTC. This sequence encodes CSARGPGLAVNEQFF.